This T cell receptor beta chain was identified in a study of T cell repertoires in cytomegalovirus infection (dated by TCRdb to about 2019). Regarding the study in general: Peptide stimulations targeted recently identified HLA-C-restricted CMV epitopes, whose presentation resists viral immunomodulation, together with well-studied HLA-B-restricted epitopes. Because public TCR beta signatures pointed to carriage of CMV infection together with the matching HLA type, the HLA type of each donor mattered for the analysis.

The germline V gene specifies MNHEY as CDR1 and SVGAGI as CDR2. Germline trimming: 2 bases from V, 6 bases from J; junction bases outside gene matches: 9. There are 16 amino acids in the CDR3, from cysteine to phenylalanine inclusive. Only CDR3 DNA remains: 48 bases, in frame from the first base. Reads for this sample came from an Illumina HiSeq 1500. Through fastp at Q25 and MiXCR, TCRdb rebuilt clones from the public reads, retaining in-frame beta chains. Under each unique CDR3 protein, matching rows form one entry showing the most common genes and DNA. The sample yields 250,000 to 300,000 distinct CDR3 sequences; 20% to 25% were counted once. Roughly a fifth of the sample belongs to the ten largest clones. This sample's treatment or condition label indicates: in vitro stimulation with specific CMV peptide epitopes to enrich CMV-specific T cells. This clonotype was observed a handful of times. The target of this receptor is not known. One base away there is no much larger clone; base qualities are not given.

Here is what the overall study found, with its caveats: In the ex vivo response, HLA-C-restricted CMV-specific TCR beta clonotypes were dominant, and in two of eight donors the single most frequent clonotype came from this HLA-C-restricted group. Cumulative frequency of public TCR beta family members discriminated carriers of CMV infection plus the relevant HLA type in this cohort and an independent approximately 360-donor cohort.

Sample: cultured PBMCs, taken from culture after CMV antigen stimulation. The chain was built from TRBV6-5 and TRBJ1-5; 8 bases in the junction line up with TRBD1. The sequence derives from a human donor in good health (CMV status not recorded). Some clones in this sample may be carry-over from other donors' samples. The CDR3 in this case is CASSYSSSGGGQPQHF. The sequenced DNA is TGTGCCAGCAGTTACAGTAGTTCAGGGGGCGGTCAGCCCCAGCATTTT.